The 17 T cell receptor beta chains in this list originate from one sample, sequenced in a study of memory CD4+ T cells and cytomegalovirus serostatus (dated by TCRdb to between 2017 and 2020). Libraries came from the immunoSEQ multiplex PCR assay. Drawn from immuneACCESS, this table holds only the in-frame rearrangements with V and J called that TCRdb kept. Clones are partly lost; checked studies trace under half to an unresolved V gene and leave the rest unexplained. For this sample there are around 50,000 clones; just under 80% appear just once. The top ten clonotypes cover approximately 0.7% of the sample. A FACSAria II was used to sort memory CD4+ T cells, defined as single viable CD3+CD4+CD8-CD45RO+ cells. The sample taken for sequencing was memory CD4+ T cells from blood. These receptors came from an adult in good health and CMV-seronegative.

V and J are TRBV6-4 and TRBJ2-5; D remains unclear. This CDR3 region has 10 residues. CDR1 MRHNA and CDR2 SNTAGT come from the germline V gene. Trimming removed 7 bases from V and 5 bases from J, with 5 bases in between. The CDR3 DNA sequence: TGTGCCAGCATAGGCGAGACCCAGTACTTC. It codes for CASIGETQYF.

The count of this clone is one. The chain carries TRBV19 and TRBJ2-2; D tentatively reads TRBD1 or TRBD2 (5 bases each). CDR1 and CDR2 from the germline V gene are LNHDA and SQIVND (reference sequence). The CDR3 contains 16 residues. Trimming took off 6 bases at V and 0 bases at J, with 14 bases between the two ends. CDR3 bases: TGTGCCAGTAGACTTCGGGGCGAATCGAACACCGGGGAGCTGTTTTTT. As protein: CASRLRGESNTGELFF.

The V call is TRBV6-5, the J call TRBJ1-1; D is ambiguous. The CDR3 length is 14 residues. The V gene's germline CDR1 is MNHEY and CDR2 SVGAGI. V was shortened by 6 bases and J by 5 bases, with 16 bases between the two germline ends. The CDR3 is CASRDLGMVTEAFF. CDR3 nucleotide sequence: TGTGCCAGCAGGGACTTGGGGATGGTTACTGAAGCTTTCTTT.

The V call is TRBV12-5, the J call TRBJ1-1; 8 bases are shared with TRBD1. Per the germline V gene, CDR1 is LGHNT and CDR2 is FRNRAP. The CDR3 is made up of 12 amino acids. V lost 5 bases, J lost 8 bases, and 4 bases stayed unmatched. The CDR3 DNA sequence: TGTGCTAGTGGTCTAGGACAGGGCGAAGCTTTCTTT. Amino acid sequence: CASGLGQGEAFF.

The CDR3 spells CASSPRLAGGHTDTQYF. Here the CDR3 DNA reads TGTGCCAGCAGCCCCCGACTAGCGGGAGGGCACACAGATACGCAGTATTTT. The gene calls are TRBV11-2 and TRBJ2-3; 14 positions match TRBD2. Germline assignment: CDR1 SGHAT and CDR2 FQNNGV. V lost 5 bases to trimming and J lost 2 bases; unmatched junction nucleotides: 6. This CDR3 is 17 amino acids long.

This clone was observed a handful of times. The chain carries TRBV6-5 and TRBJ1-1; D gene uncertain. The CDR3 runs 13 residues. The germline V gene encodes CDR1 MNHEY and CDR2 SVGAGI. Trimming took off 6 bases at V and 1 base at J, with 9 bases between the two ends. The CDR3 DNA reads TGTGCCAGCAGGGGTTCAGCGAACACTGAAGCTTTCTTT. Residues: CASRGSANTEAFF.

V gene TRBV10-1 combines with J gene TRBJ2-2; D is ambiguous. The germline V and J ends were trimmed by 1 base and 4 bases, with 7 bases remaining between them. CDR1 and CDR2 (germline): WNHNN, SYGVQD (reference sequence). This CDR3 region has 14 residues. The CDR3 coding sequence is TGCGCCAGCAGTGAGTTGCAGACCACCGGGGAGCTGTTTTTT. It specifies CASSELQTTGELFF.

The J gene is TRBJ2-3, the V gene TRBV7-2; tentatively, D is TRBD2 (5 bases). The V end was cut by 3 bases, the J end by 0 bases, with 10 bases between. This CDR3 contains 15 residues. Germline CDR1 and CDR2: SGHTA and FQGNSA. CDR3: CASSFERLSTDTQYF. The DNA for the CDR3 is TGTGCCAGCAGCTTCGAGCGGCTTAGCACAGATACGCAGTATTTT.

This chain links TRBV9 with TRBJ1-2; D gene uncertain. In germline, CDR1 is SGDLS, CDR2 YYNGEE. The V gene lost 5 bases and the J gene lost 4 bases, with 12 bases spanning the gap. This CDR3 is 13 amino acids long. CDR3 sequence: CASSRDGVYGYTF. Written as DNA, the CDR3 is TGTGCCAGCAGTCGCGACGGAGTCTATGGCTACACCTTC.

The gene calls are TRBV7-8 and TRBJ2-3, with 8 bases identical to TRBD2. The CDR3 length is 15 residues. The germline gives CDR1 SGHVS, CDR2 FQNEAQ. Unmatched junction bases numbered 6, after V lost 4 bases and J lost 3 bases. As DNA, the CDR3 is TGTGCCAGCAGCTCCTCAGGACTAGCAACAGATACGCAGTATTTT. It codes for CASSSSGLATDTQYF.

The CDR3 is CSVEVISQGRDEKLFF. The CDR3 nucleotides read TGCAGCGTTGAAGTAATTTCTCAGGGTAGAGATGAAAAACTGTTTTTT. V is TRBV29-1 and J is TRBJ1-4, with D possibly being TRBD1 (5 bases). The germline CDR1 and CDR2 sequences are SQVTM and ANQGSEA. The CDR3 is made up of 16 amino acids. The germline V and J ends were trimmed by 1 base and 6 bases, with 18 bases remaining between them.

This chain uses TRBV7-2 with TRBJ2-1; D is unclear. Germline V gene sequence: CDR1 SGHTA, CDR2 FQGNSA. V lost 5 bases to trimming and J lost 0 bases, with 11 bases between them. The length of the CDR3 is 15 residues. As DNA, the CDR3 is TGTGCCAGCAGCCGATACCCAAGCTCCTACAATGAGCAGTTCTTC. Its protein product is CASSRYPSSYNEQFF. The whole variable domain, filled in from reference TRBV7-2 and TRBJ2-1, reads GAGVSQSPSNKVTEKGKDVELRCDPISGHTALYWYRQSLGQGLEFLIYFQGNSAPDKSGLPSDRFSAERTGGSVSTLTIQRTQQEDSAVYLCASSRYPSSYNEQFFGPGTRLTVL.

This clone was counted only a few times. The chain joins TRBV7-3 to TRBJ1-1, with 8 positions matching TRBD1. V lost 5 bases, J lost 11 bases, and 10 bases stayed unmatched. Germline assignment: CDR1 SGHTA and CDR2 FQGTGA. The CDR3 has 13 amino acids. The CDR3, as DNA: TGTGCCAGCAGCACACAGACAGGGGAGAAGGCTTTCTTT. This codes for CASSTQTGEKAFF.

The CDR3 here is CASSYSRGNSGNTIYF. CDR3 DNA sequence: TGTGCCAGCAGTTACTCCAGGGGGAACTCTGGAAACACCATATATTTT. The genes are TRBV6-5 and TRBJ1-3; the match to TRBD1 covers 7 bases. Germline CDR1 and CDR2: MNHEY and SVGAGI. V lost 0 bases and J lost 0; bases outside the gene matches: 2. The CDR3 contains 16 residues.

This clone was counted a few times. V gene TRBV28 combines with J gene TRBJ2-4; TRBD2 matches 14 bases. The CDR3 contains 18 residues. Germline assignment: CDR1 MDHEN and CDR2 SYDVKM. Trimming at V came to 6 bases and at J to 7 bases, leaving 14 bases not matched to a gene. The CDR3 DNA follows: TGTGCCAGCAGCCCCTGGGGGACTAGCGGGAGTCAGTGGAACATTCAGTACTTC. Translation: CASSPWGTSGSQWNIQYF. Drawing the rest from reference TRBV28 and TRBJ2-4, the complete variable domain is DVKVTQSSRYLVKRTGEKVFLECVQDMDHENMFWYRQDPGLGLRLIYFSYDVKMKEKGDIPEGYSVSREKKERFSLILESASTNQTSMYLCASSPWGTSGSQWNIQYFGAGTRLSVL.

CDR3: CASSIGGLAGGNEQFF. Written as DNA, the CDR3 is TGTGCCAGCAGTATAGGAGGACTAGCGGGAGGTAATGAGCAGTTCTTC. V is TRBV5-4 and J is TRBJ2-1; 14 bases fit TRBD2. The ends lost 5 bases at V and 7 bases at J; junction bases unmatched: 8. CDR1 and CDR2 from the germline V gene are SGHNT and YYREEE (reference sequence). The CDR3 contains 16 residues.

This chain links TRBV13 with TRBJ2-3; either TRBD1 or TRBD2 may supply D (5 bases each). V lost 5 bases to trimming and J lost 1 base, with 10 bases between them. Germline CDR1 reads PRHDT; CDR2 reads FYEKMQ (reference sequence). CDR3 size: 14 residues. CDR3 sequence: CASSRDVRTDTQYF. The CDR3 nucleotides read TGTGCCAGCAGCCGGGACGTCCGCACAGATACGCAGTATTTT.